Listed below are T cell receptor beta chains from one sample, sequenced in a study of T-cell reconstitution after alpha-beta-depleted transplantation in children. In TCRdb, the PCR reads were re-called with MiXCR into one record per CDR3 protein. Among 700,000 to 850,000 distinct CDR3 sequences, less than 20% were seen once, and the ten largest hold approximately 5%. Source: PBMCs, mostly from graft donor cells, taken 360 days after TCRalphabeta/CD19-depleted stem cell transplant. These receptors were obtained from a male patient under 18 who had a stem cell transplant for acute lymphoblastic leukemia, so the T cells may come from the graft donor. Both conserved end residues are part of each CDR3. D genes are given only for firm matches. Where a row states a size, it is once, few, many or the class of an expanded clone; other rows omit it.

v_gene: TRBV19
abundance: many
d_gene: -
j_gene: TRBJ2-3
CDR3nt: TGTGCCAGTAGTATAGACATCAGCACAGATACGCAGTATTTT
CDR3aa: CASSIDISTDTQYF

v_gene: TRBV24-1
abundance: few
d_gene: TRBD2
j_gene: TRBJ2-7
CDR3nt: TGTGCCACCAGTGATGCATCTAGCGGGAGATACTACGAGCAGTACTTC
CDR3aa: CATSDASSGRYYEQYF

v_gene: TRBV7-2
abundance: -
d_gene: TRBD2
j_gene: TRBJ2-2
CDR3nt: TGTGCCAGCAGCTTAACCGGGACTAGGGCCCCGACCGGGGAGCTGTTTTTT
CDR3aa: CASSLTGTRAPTGELFF

v_gene: TRBV3-1
abundance: -
d_gene: TRBD2
j_gene: TRBJ2-2
CDR3nt: TGTGCCAGCAGCAAGGGGCACCGGGAGGGCCCCACGAACACCGGGGAGCTGTTTTTT
CDR3aa: CASSKGHREGPTNTGELFF

v_gene: TRBV5-1
abundance: many
d_gene: TRBD1
j_gene: TRBJ1-4
CDR3nt: TGCGCCAGCAGCTCCCTGAGGGCAGGGGGCGGTGAAAAACTGTTTTTT
CDR3aa: CASSSLRAGGGEKLFF

v_gene: TRBV25-1
abundance: -
d_gene: -
j_gene: TRBJ1-3
CDR3nt: TGTGCCAGCAGGGCTGCCCTTACCTCTGGAAACACCATATATTTT
CDR3aa: CASRAALTSGNTIYF

v_gene: TRBV21-1
abundance: -
d_gene: -
j_gene: TRBJ2-1
CDR3nt: TGTGCCAGGGACCCTAGCGGGAGGGGGAATGAGCAGTTCTTC
CDR3aa: CARDPSGRGNEQFF

v_gene: TRBV7-3
abundance: -
d_gene: -
j_gene: TRBJ2-1
CDR3nt: TGTGCCAGCAGCTTATCCGGACTAACCTTGGATGAGCAGTTCTTC
CDR3aa: CASSLSGLTLDEQFF

v_gene: TRBV6-5
abundance: many
d_gene: TRBD2
j_gene: TRBJ2-1
CDR3nt: TGTGCCAGCAGGGGCGGTGGGACTAGCGGAGACCGACGCGAGTTCTTC
CDR3aa: CASRGGGTSGDRREFF

v_gene: TRBV5-1
abundance: -
d_gene: -
j_gene: TRBJ2-2
CDR3nt: TGCGCCAGCAGCTTGGGGACTCACACCGGGGAGCTGTTTTTT
CDR3aa: CASSLGTHTGELFF

v_gene: TRBV20-1
abundance: few
d_gene: -
j_gene: TRBJ2-7
CDR3nt: TGCAGTGCCGTAGACAAGTACTACGAGCAGTACTTC
CDR3aa: CSAVDKYYEQYF

v_gene: TRBV5-1
abundance: -
d_gene: -
j_gene: TRBJ2-7
CDR3nt: TGCGCCAGCAGCCGACTCCCCGGTGAGTACGAGCAGTACTTC
CDR3aa: CASSRLPGEYEQYF

v_gene: TRBV7-8
abundance: -
d_gene: -
j_gene: TRBJ2-4
CDR3nt: TGTGCCAGCAGCTGGGACTTTCGCAAACCGTTAAATACAAAAAACATTCAGTACTTC
CDR3aa: CASSWDFRKPLNTKNIQYF

v_gene: TRBV4-1
abundance: -
d_gene: TRBD1
j_gene: TRBJ2-1
CDR3nt: TGCGCCAGCGCAAGAGGACAGGGACTCCAATTTTCAACCCTCTCCTACAATGAGCAGTTCTTC
CDR3aa: CASARGQGLQFSTLSYNEQFF

v_gene: TRBV3-1
abundance: many
d_gene: TRBD2
j_gene: TRBJ2-1
CDR3nt: TGTGCCAGCAGCCACAGCGGGAGGGCCAATGAGCAGTTCTTC
CDR3aa: CASSHSGRANEQFF

v_gene: TRBV7-9
abundance: -
d_gene: TRBD2
j_gene: TRBJ2-1
CDR3nt: TGTGCCAGCAGCTTAGGTGGGACTAGGCGTTGGGAGCAGTTCTTC
CDR3aa: CASSLGGTRRWEQFF